This TCR beta chain was captured by sequencing in a study of blood T cell repertoires in COVID-19 (dated by TCRdb to 2020 to 2022). About the study as a whole: Samples from collaborators originated in the United States, Italy and Spain and spanned both the acute and convalescent phases of COVID-19. Where HLA class I and class II types were available, the types were taken from metadata supplied by the sample provider, not from assay-based typing. The samples were drawn from the first 160 participants of the ongoing ImmuneRACE study and from some 1,300 subjects provided by 6 global collaborators. The prospective study material was composed of cDNA or gDNA derived from T cells, B-cell-depleted T cells, or PBMCs. Sample metadata almost always included a de-identified subject ID, COVID-19 status, age in years and sex. Deeply sampled blood TCRbeta repertoires from subjects exposed to, actively infected with, or recovered from COVID-19 were included in the dataset. The repertoires were released in a freely available public database meant as a resource for research on the immune response to SARS-CoV-2. Summary of the overall study and its limitations: The quantity of clinical and demographic metadata differed by source and by participant and was supplied without curation.

CDR1 and CDR2, looked up from the germline V gene, are KGHSH and LQKENI. V loses 3 bases at its end and J loses 7 bases; junction bases beyond the gene matches: 11. The CDR3 covers 15 residues, taking in both the cysteine and the phenylalanine. Just CDR3 DNA is preserved here, 45 bases in frame from base 1. TCRbeta CDR3 regions were amplified from genomic DNA using the immunoSEQ Assay, a bias-controlled multiplex PCR. Under the source paper's analysis protocol: Nucleated cell counts per sample were estimated from amplification of reference gene primers within the assay. Sequence reads were collapsed and filtered to measure the absolute abundance of every unique TCRbeta CDR3 rearrangement. Productive Simpson clonality was computed per sample as the square root of Simpson's diversity index over productive rearrangements. Drawn from immuneACCESS, this table holds only the in-frame rearrangements with V and J called that TCRdb kept. Clones are partly lost; checked studies trace under half to an unresolved V gene and leave the rest unexplained. That table is the source of V, J and clone size, and D and trimming were worked out from the DNA. This sample holds about 140,000 clones; approximately 79% were observed only once. The ten largest clonotypes hold 3.5% to 4.5% of the sample.

This clone has more than one count but fewer than ten. This receptor's antigen is unknown. Per-base quality was not reported, and no clone a single base away is much larger than it. Each collaborating institution followed its own protocols to collect whole blood in K2EDTA tubes. Collaborator samples were shipped for TCRbeta analysis as frozen whole blood, isolated PBMCs, or DNA extracted from either sample type. This sequence was found in a man aged 60 to 69 with acute or convalescent COVID-19. Recombination connected TRBV18 to TRBJ2-7, with 8 bases matching TRBD1. Sequenced sample: peripheral blood. The CDR3 has the sequence CASSPGLDRAREQYF. The nucleotide sequence is given as TGTGCCAGCTCACCGGGTTTGGACAGGGCTCGGGAGCAGTACTTC.